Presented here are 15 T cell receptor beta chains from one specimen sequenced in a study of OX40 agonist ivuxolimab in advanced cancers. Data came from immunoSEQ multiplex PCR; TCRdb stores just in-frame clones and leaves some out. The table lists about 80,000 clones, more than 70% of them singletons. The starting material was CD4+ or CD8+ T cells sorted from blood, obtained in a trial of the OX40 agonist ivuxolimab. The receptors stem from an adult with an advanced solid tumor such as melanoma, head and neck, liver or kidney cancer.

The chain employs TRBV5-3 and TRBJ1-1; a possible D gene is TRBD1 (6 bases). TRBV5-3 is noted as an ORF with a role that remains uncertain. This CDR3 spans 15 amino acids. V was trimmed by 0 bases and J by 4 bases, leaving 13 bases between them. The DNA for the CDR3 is TGTGCCAGAAGCTTGGTAGGGGGGCCCGGCACTGAAGCTTTCTTT. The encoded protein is CARSLVGGPGTEAFF.

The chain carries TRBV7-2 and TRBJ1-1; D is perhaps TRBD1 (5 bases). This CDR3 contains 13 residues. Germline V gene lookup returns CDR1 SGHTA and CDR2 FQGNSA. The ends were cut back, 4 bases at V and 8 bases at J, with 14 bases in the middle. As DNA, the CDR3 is TGTGCCAGCAGCTCCTATAGGACATCGGAAGCTTTCTTT. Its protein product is CASSSYRTSEAFF. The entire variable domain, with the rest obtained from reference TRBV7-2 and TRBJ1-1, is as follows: GAGVSQSPSNKVTEKGKDVELRCDPISGHTALYWYRQSLGQGLEFLIYFQGNSAPDKSGLPSDRFSAERTGGSVSTLTIQRTQQEDSAVYLCASSSYRTSEAFFGQGTRLTVV.

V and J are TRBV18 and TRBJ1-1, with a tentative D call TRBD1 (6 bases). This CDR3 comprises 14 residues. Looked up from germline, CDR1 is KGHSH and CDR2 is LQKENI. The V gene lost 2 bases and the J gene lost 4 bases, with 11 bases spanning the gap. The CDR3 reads CASSPSQGFTEAFF. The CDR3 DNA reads TGTGCCAGCTCACCATCACAGGGTTTCACTGAAGCTTTCTTT.

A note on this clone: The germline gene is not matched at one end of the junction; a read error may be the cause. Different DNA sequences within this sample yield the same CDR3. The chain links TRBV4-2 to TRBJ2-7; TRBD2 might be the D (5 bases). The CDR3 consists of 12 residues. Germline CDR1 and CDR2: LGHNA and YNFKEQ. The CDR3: CASSLRGAEQYF. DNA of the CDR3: TGTGCCAGTAGCCTCCGGGGAGCCGAGCAGTACTTC.

CDR3 loop: CASGWGQGAHGNTIYF. The CDR3 coding sequence is TGTGCCAGCGGTTGGGGACAGGGGGCTCATGGAAACACCATATATTTT. This chain joins TRBV7-6 and TRBJ1-3; 12 bases fit TRBD1. The CDR3 consists of 16 residues. Trimming cost V 8 bases and J 3 bases; bases outside gene matches: 8. Germline values: CDR1 SGHVS, CDR2 FNYEAQ.

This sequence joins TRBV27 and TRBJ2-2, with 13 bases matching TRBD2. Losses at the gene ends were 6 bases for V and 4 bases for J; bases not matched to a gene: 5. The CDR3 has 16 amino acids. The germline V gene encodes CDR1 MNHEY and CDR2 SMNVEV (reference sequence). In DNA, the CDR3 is TGTGCCAGCAGAACCGGGACTAGCGGGATCACCGGGGAGCTGTTTTTT. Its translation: CASRTGTSGITGELFF.

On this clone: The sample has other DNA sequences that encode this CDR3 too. DNA of the CDR3: TGTGCCAGCAGCCCTGGGGCCAACTATGGCTACACCTTC. This gives the protein CASSPGANYGYTF. The rearrangement uses TRBV7-3 and TRBJ1-2; D is possibly TRBD1 (5 bases). Germline CDR1 is SGHTA and CDR2 is FQGTGA. This CDR3 has 13 amino acids. Trimming took off 5 bases at V and 2 bases at J, with 9 bases between the two ends.

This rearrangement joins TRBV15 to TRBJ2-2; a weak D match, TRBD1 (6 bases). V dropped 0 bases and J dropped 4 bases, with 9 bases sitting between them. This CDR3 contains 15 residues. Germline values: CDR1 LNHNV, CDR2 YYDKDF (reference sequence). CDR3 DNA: TGTGCCACCAGCAGAGACAGGGGCGGCACCGGGGAGCTGTTTTTT. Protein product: CATSRDRGGTGELFF.

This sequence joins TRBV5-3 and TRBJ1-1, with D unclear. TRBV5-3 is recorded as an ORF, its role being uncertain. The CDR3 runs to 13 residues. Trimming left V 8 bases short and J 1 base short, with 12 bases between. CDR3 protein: CASRNDPNTEAFF. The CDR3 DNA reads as TGTGCCAGCAGGAACGACCCGAACACTGAAGCTTTCTTT.

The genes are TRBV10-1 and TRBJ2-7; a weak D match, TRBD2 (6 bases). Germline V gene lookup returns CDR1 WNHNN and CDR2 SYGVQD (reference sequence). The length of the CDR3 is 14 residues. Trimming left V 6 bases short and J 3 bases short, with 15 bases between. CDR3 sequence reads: CASSPGSTGYEQYF. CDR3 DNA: TGCGCCAGCAGCCCCGGGAGTACGGGCTACGAGCAGTACTTC.

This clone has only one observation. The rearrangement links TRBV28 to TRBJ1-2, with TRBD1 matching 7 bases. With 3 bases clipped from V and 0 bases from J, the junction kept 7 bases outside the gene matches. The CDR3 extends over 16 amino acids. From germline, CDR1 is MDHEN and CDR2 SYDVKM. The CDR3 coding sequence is TGTGCCAGCAGTTTTGGGCAGGGGGTCTCTAACTATGGCTACACCTTC. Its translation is CASSFGQGVSNYGYTF.

CDR3 DNA sequence: TGTGCCAGTAGTATAGGTGCGGGAGGCCAAGAGACCCAGTACTTC. This gives the protein CASSIGAGGQETQYF. The chain is built from TRBV19 and TRBJ2-5, with 8 bases that match TRBD2. The J segment lost 1 base and the V segment lost 1 base, leaving 2 bases of the junction unmatched. CDR1 and CDR2 from the germline V gene are LNHDA and SQIVND (reference sequence). This CDR3 region has 15 residues.

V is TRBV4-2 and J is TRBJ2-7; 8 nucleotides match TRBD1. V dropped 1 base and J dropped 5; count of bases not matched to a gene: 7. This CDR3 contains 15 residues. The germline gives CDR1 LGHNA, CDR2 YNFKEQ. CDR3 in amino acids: CASSQAGNRGDEQYF. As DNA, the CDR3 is TGTGCCAGCAGCCAAGCTGGGAACAGGGGGGACGAGCAGTACTTC.

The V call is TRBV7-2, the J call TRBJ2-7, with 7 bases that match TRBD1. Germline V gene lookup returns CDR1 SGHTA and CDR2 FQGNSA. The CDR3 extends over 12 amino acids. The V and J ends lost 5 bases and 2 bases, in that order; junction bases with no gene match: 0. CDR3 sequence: CASSQGAYEQYF. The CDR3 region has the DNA TGTGCCAGCAGCCAGGGGGCCTACGAGCAGTACTTC. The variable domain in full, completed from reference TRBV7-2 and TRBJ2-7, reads GAGVSQSPSNKVTEKGKDVELRCDPISGHTALYWYRQSLGQGLEFLIYFQGNSAPDKSGLPSDRFSAERTGGSVSTLTIQRTQQEDSAVYLCASSQGAYEQYFGPGTRLTVT.

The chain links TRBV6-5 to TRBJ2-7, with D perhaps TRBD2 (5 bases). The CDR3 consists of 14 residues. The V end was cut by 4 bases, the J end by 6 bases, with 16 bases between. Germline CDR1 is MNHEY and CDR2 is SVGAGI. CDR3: CASSSELARPEQYF. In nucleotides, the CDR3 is TGTGCCAGCAGTTCGGAGCTAGCAAGACCCGAGCAGTACTTC.